The entry below gives a single T cell receptor beta chain sequence along with its context. Its antigen is currently unknown. TCRdb redid the calling of the reads with MiXCR, one entry per CDR3 protein. In the table there are fewer than 950,000 distinct CDR3 sequences, roughly 33% of which are singletons. This specimen comes from a study of T cell repertoires in cytomegalovirus infection. About the study: Epitope selection comprised recently identified HLA-C-restricted CMV epitopes and well-studied HLA-B-restricted CMV epitopes. The public TCR beta signatures pointed to both CMV infection and matching HLA type.

Findings and caveats of the study: Identification of carriers of CMV plus the relevant HLA was performed using cumulative public TCR beta family frequency. Ex vivo responses were dominated by HLA-C-restricted CMV-specific TCR beta clonotypes.

This specimen consisted of cultured CD8+ T cells from PBMCs, obtained from culture after CMV antigen stimulation. The sequence was collected from a human donor in good health (CMV status not recorded). Some clones in this sample may be carry-over from other donors' samples.

CDR3 sequence: CASTPQGALYEQYF. The CDR3 DNA reads as TGTGCCAGCACGCCACAGGGGGCGCTTTACGAGCAGTACTTC. The V and J genes are TRBV2 and TRBJ2-7; TRBD1 agrees at 9 bases. With V trimmed by 7 bases and J by 4 bases, 8 bases remained unmatched. Germline V gene sequence: CDR1 SNHLY, CDR2 FYNNEI. The CDR3 is 14 residues long. Using reference TRBV2 and TRBJ2-7 for the parts outside the CDR3, the full variable domain is EPEVTQTPSHQVTQMGQEVILRCVPISNHLYFYWYRQILGQKVEFLVSFYNNEISEKSEIFDDQFSVERPDGSNFTLKIRSTKLEDSAMYFCASTPQGALYEQYFGPGTRLTVT.